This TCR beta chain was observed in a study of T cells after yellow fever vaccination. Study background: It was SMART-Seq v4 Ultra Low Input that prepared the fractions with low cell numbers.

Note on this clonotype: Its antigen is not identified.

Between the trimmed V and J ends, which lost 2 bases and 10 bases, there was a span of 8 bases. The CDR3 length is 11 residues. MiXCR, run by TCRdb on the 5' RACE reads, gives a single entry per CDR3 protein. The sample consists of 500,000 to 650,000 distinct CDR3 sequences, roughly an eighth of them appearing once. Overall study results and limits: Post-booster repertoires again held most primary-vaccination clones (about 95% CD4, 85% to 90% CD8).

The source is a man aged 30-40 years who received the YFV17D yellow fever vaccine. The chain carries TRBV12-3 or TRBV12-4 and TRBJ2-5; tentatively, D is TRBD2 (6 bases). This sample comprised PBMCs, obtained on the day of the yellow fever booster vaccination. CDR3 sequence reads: CASSLSGDQYF. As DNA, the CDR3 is TGTGCCAGCAGTTTATCGGGAGACCAGTACTTC.